This T cell receptor (beta chain) comes out of a study of T cells in Graves' hyperthyroidism and ophthalmopathy (dated by TCRdb to the late 2010s). About the investigation overall: Peripheral blood was collected at initial diagnosis, before any treatment. Following sampling, methimazole starting at 30 mg daily was given to hyperthyroidism patients, and high-dose intravenous methylprednisolone was given to ophthalmopathy patients. In six Graves' hyperthyroidism patients, the study also compared T-cell repertoires from thyroid tissue with T-cell repertoires from blood. TCR Vbeta CDR3 sequencing of roughly 140 peripheral blood samples (over 40 ophthalmopathy, 75 hyperthyroidism and roughly 17 progressor patients) is reported in the paper. TCR V-J signatures able to tell the groups apart were searched for in a discovery cohort of 90 to 100 patients, of whom under 45 had Graves' ophthalmopathy and 55 to 65 had stable Graves' hyperthyroidism. An independent validation cohort of around 19 hyperthyroidism patients and 17 patients who later progressed to ophthalmopathy tested prospective prediction of ophthalmopathy. For training and testing, the roughly 93 patients in the discovery cohort were randomly divided in a 7:3 ratio.

The CDR3 numbers 17 residues from cysteine through phenylalanine. The only DNA kept is the CDR3, 51 bases in frame from the first base. The V and J ends are trimmed by 7 bases and 2 bases, leaving 22 bases between them. In its sample, this clonotype was seen many times. What antigen it recognizes has not been identified. No base quality information exists; no much larger clone differs at one position. The TCR beta CDR3 regions were amplified from the RNA transcripts. For the first round of RT-PCR on the TCR CDR3, the HTBI primer set was used together with the Qiagen OneStep RT-PCR kit. The libraries were constructed in a second round of multiplex PCR and then size-selected and purified. Paired-end sequencing of the libraries was performed with 100 bp reads on an Illumina HiSeq2000. In the source study's methods: SOAPnuke was used to process the raw data, with reads discarded if the reads contained adapters or uncalled bases, had a mean Phred below 15, or lacked an exact constant-primer or identifier match. COPE v1.2.5 was used to merge high-quality paired reads, and clonotypes were defined as unique nucleotide sequences. MiTCR v1.1 was used to align the clonotypes against IMGT TRBV, TRBD and TRBJ reference segments. The analysis included only V-J combinations with a frequency above 0.0001, which together covered around 99% of the repertoires. The TCS score was defined as the ratio of F50 (clonal expansion) to E x V (chaos), calculated using BLOSUM62-based TCRdist between CDR3 peptides within each V-J. Welch's t-statistics and random forest reduced just over 500 V-J features to 13, which were used in a naive Bayes classifier (R e1071). TCRdb passed the public sequencing reads through fastp at Q25 and MiXCR, retaining productive beta sequences. Rows matching on CDR3 protein sequence are summarized as one entry with the most common DNA and genes. For this entry, the V and J calls and clone size follow TCRdb and not the study's own pipeline. The sample contains roughly 330,000 distinct CDR3 sequences, over 15% of them found a single time. The ten largest clonotypes hold around 33% of the sample.

A patient counted as having stable Graves' hyperthyroidism if no progression to ophthalmopathy occurred over 18 months of follow-up. The hyperthyroidism patients were between 18 and 65 years old and newly diagnosed, with a disease duration of less than 2 months. Any patient with an uncontrolled infection, another autoimmune disease, pregnancy or lactation was excluded. Diagnoses were based on clinical symptoms, serum thyroxine and TRAb, thyroid ultrasound and orbital computed tomography. Ficoll-Paque density gradient centrifugation was used to isolate PBMCs from around 9.1 ml of fresh peripheral blood. Total RNA was extracted with Trizol reagent, and quality was checked on an Agilent 2100 Bioanalyzer. What the authors observed across the whole study: In validation, the model predicted progression to ophthalmopathy with approximately 69% sensitivity and roughly 75% specificity, a median of about 6 months before onset. Sample size was not statistically predetermined, and investigators were not blinded to group allocation. Most expanded thyroid clonotypes (frequency above 0.001) were also detected in blood, a finding suggesting that blood repertoires may reflect thyroid immune responses. A 13 V-J signature model separated ophthalmopathy from stable hyperthyroidism, with 87.88% sensitivity and about 81% specificity in cross-validation and 80%/75% in testing.

The rearrangement joined TRBV12-3 or TRBV12-4 to TRBJ2-3, with TRBD2 perhaps the D gene, on 6 matching bases. The source of this sequence is a man younger than 40 with Graves' hyperthyroidism. The material sequenced was blood. Here the CDR3 is given as CASTKLRLGLITDTQYF. The nucleotide sequence reads TGTGCCAGCACCAAGCTCCGCTTGGGACTCATCACAGATACGCAGTATTTT.